This T cell receptor (beta chain) originates from a study of cytomegalovirus exposure and HLA in healthy donors. CDR3 length: 14 residues. V lost 0 bases and J 2 bases, leaving 9 bases between the germline ends. From germline, CDR1 is SGHNT and CDR2 YYREEE (reference sequence). This PCR relied on a set of 60 Vbeta primers and 13 Jbeta primers. The data were produced by immunoSEQ multiplex PCR, yet TCRdb's version contains in-frame clones alone and is incomplete. Among some 130,000 clones, over 75% were seen once, and the ten largest hold over 4%. Study-level points and caveats: Follow-up analysis found HLA locus-dependent TCR association rates, highest for DRB1 and lowest for HLA-C.

On this clone itself: Antigen specificity is unknown.

The TCR originated in a man aged 30-40 years in good health. Sequencing was done on a sample of PBMCs. The rearrangement joins TRBV5-4 to TRBJ2-7, with a tentative D call TRBD2 (6 bases). CDR3 coding DNA: TGTGCCAGCAGCTTGGGGCGGGATACCTACGAGCAGTACTTC. Translated, it gives CASSLGRDTYEQYF.